This T cell receptor beta chain originates from a study of technical replicates of blood from several donors. Sequenced by immunoSEQ multiplex PCR; TCRdb stores in-frame clones only, minus some. The sample has around 76,000 clones, 95% to 98% seen once. The germline V gene encodes CDR1 LNHDA and CDR2 SQIVND (reference sequence). This CDR3 is built from 12 residues. The V gene end was trimmed by 3 bases and the J gene end by 16 bases; junction bases not matched to a gene: 9. The receptor's source is a human donor in good health. Material for sequencing was T cells isolated from PBMCs. The chain combines TRBV19 with TRBJ2-1, with 7 positions matching TRBD2. The CDR3 reads CASSIGGGIIFF. The CDR3 DNA sequence: TGTGCCAGTAGTATCGGGGGAGGGATCATATTCTTC.